These 17 T cell receptor beta chains came from one sample sequenced in a study of Tregs in tolerant kidney transplant recipients. TCRdb keeps only in-frame clones here, not all; method: immunoSEQ multiplex PCR. Among around 61,000 clones listed, approximately 82% were seen once. Sample: CD4+ T cells from blood. The receptors derive from a human donor in good health.

The chain uses TRBV9 and TRBJ2-1; D remains ambiguous. CDR3 size: 11 residues. Germline loops: CDR1 SGDLS, CDR2 YYNGEE. Between the trimmed V and J ends, which lost 0 bases and 11 bases, there was a span of 6 bases. CDR3 loop: CASSVGYQQFF. The CDR3 coding sequence is TGTGCCAGCAGCGTAGGTTATCAGCAGTTCTTC.

The CDR3 is CASRGRVAGTDTQYF. The DNA of the CDR3 is TGCGCCAGCAGAGGAAGGGTAGCGGGCACAGATACGCAGTATTTT. The chain couples TRBV5-1 to TRBJ2-3, with D possibly TRBD2 on 6 matching bases. The V end lost 5 bases, the J end lost 1 base, and 14 bases lay between the germline ends. Germline assignment: CDR1 SGHRS and CDR2 YFSETQ. The CDR3 extends over 15 amino acids.

This clone was seen a single time. The chain combines TRBV5-1 with TRBJ1-2, with 7 bases identical to TRBD1. The CDR3 consists of 17 residues. The V segment lost 0 bases and the J segment 5 bases; nucleotides outside the gene matches: 13. From germline, CDR1 is SGHRS and CDR2 YFSETQ. The CDR3 sequence: CASSLDHMEGARYGYTF. The CDR3 nucleotides are TGCGCCAGCAGCTTGGACCACATGGAGGGGGCAAGATATGGCTACACCTTC.

The chain combines TRBV19 with TRBJ2-7, with TRBD1 identical over 8 bases. V lost 7 bases to trimming and J lost 3 bases; unmatched junction nucleotides: 8. Germline CDR1 is LNHDA and CDR2 is SQIVND (reference sequence). This CDR3 spans 14 amino acids. CDR3 nucleotide sequence: TGTGCCAGTACCAAAGGACAGGGTGGCTACGAGCAGTACTTC. The encoded protein is CASTKGQGGYEQYF.

The V call is TRBV7-2, the J call TRBJ2-3; 9 bases fit TRBD2. Germline CDR1 reads SGHTA; CDR2 reads FQGNSA. The CDR3 is made up of 14 amino acids. V lost 5 bases and J lost 6; bases outside the gene matches: 6. The CDR3 protein is CASSPGTSIDTQYF. The CDR3 DNA reads as TGTGCCAGCAGCCCAGGGACTAGCATTGATACGCAGTATTTT.

In this sample, this clone is medium-sized. The same CDR3 can be traced to other DNA sequences in this sample. This chain links TRBV7-2 with TRBJ2-7; D remains unclear. Germline CDR1 SGHTA, CDR2 FQGNSA. The CDR3 consists of 13 residues. Trimming cost V 1 base and J 6 bases, with 10 bases left between them. Written as DNA, the CDR3 is TGTGCCAGCAGCTTAGGTAGGCTGAGCGAGCAGTACTTC. Amino acids: CASSLGRLSEQYF.

The gene calls are TRBV5-8 and TRBJ1-2; maybe TRBD1 (5 bases). V dropped 1 base and J dropped 5 bases, with 15 bases sitting between them. Germline lookup yields CDR1 SGHTS and CDR2 YDEGEE. The CDR3 is made up of 15 amino acids. CDR3 nucleotide sequence: TGTGCCAGCAGCTTGCGACTCCAGGGAAAATATGGCTACACCTTC. This translates into CASSLRLQGKYGYTF.

The chain is built from TRBV5-1 and TRBJ2-5, with D hard to call. The J call may be incorrect, as the DNA end agrees better with TRBJ2-7. CDR3 length: 14 amino acids. Germline V gene lookup returns CDR1 SGHRS and CDR2 YFSETQ. This chain's CDR3 is CASSLSSLGYEQYF. DNA of the CDR3: TGCGCCAGCAGCTTGTCAAGTCTGGGCTACGAGCAGTACTTC.

The V call is TRBV9, the J call TRBJ2-5; D unresolved. V gave up 0 bases and J gave up 6 bases, with 12 bases separating them. Germline assignment: CDR1 SGDLS and CDR2 YYNGEE. This CDR3 contains 14 residues. In DNA form, the CDR3 reads TGTGCCAGCAGCGTAGTCGGAAACCCCAAGACCCAGTACTTC. Its protein product is CASSVVGNPKTQYF.

Turning to this clone: The junction shows a germline mismatch at one end, possibly a read error. The V gene is TRBV7-9, the J gene TRBJ1-2; D might be TRBD1 (5 bases). Looked up from germline, CDR1 is SEHNR and CDR2 is FQNEAQ (reference sequence). CDR3 size: 16 residues. The CDR3 region has the DNA TGCGCCAGCAGCCAAGTAGGCGGGACCTCTGACTATGGCTACACCTTC. Translation gives CASSQVGGTSDYGYTF.

The table lists this clone with a few counts. The chain links TRBV2 to TRBJ2-2, with 12 positions matching TRBD2. This CDR3 contains 13 residues. Germline V lookup: CDR1 SNHLY, CDR2 FYNNEI. The junction had 4 bases not matched to a gene; V was cut back by 10 bases and J by 7 bases. The CDR3 DNA is TGTGCCACTAGACTAGCGGGAGTCGGGGAGCTGTTTTTT. Its translation: CATRLAGVGELFF.

This CDR3 reads CASSDISGRSGEQFF. In DNA, the CDR3 is TGTGCCAGTAGCGACATTAGCGGGAGATCGGGTGAGCAGTTCTTC. The rearrangement uses TRBV19 and TRBJ2-1; 9 bases match TRBD2. CDR3 length: 15 residues. The junction had 12 bases not matched to a gene; V was cut back by 6 bases and J by 9 bases. Per germline, CDR1 LNHDA and CDR2 SQIVND (reference sequence).

Only a few counts were recorded for this clone. V is TRBV25-1 and J is TRBJ2-2, with D possibly being TRBD1 (6 bases). In germline, CDR1 is MGHDK, CDR2 SYGVNS. V lost 6 bases to trimming and J lost 2 bases, with 10 bases between them. The CDR3 is 14 amino acids. The CDR3 bases are TGTGCCAGCAGGTACAGGGACAACACCGGGGAGCTGTTTTTT. Translation gives CASRYRDNTGELFF.

The chain combines TRBV11-2 with TRBJ2-7; 7 bases agree with TRBD1. The CDR3 length is 14 residues. Germline V gene sequence: CDR1 SGHAT, CDR2 FQNNGV. V trimming: 1 base; J trimming: 3 bases; junction bases outside the gene matches: 3. The CDR3 DNA reads as TGTGCCAGCAGCTTAGTAGGACAGGTCTACGAGCAGTACTTC. Encoded protein: CASSLVGQVYEQYF.

This clone occurred many times. V gene TRBV28 combines with J gene TRBJ1-2; 9 nucleotides agree with TRBD1. Germline V gene lookup returns CDR1 MDHEN and CDR2 SYDVKM. The J segment lost 5 bases and the V segment lost 5 bases, leaving 6 bases of the junction unmatched. This CDR3 spans 14 amino acids. The CDR3 DNA follows: TGTGCCAGCAGTACGACAGGGGGGCAATATGGCTACACCTTC. This codes for CASSTTGGQYGYTF.

Of note for this clone: Other DNA sequences in the same sample also yield this CDR3. V usage is TRBV18 and J usage is TRBJ1-1; 7 bases are a match to TRBD1. CDR1 is KGHSH and CDR2 is LQKENI in the germline V gene. V lost 1 base, J lost 1 base, and 0 bases stayed unmatched. The CDR3 length is 14 residues. CDR3 loop: CASSPRQGNTEAFF. The CDR3 nucleotides read TGTGCCAGCTCACCACGACAGGGGAACACTGAAGCTTTCTTT.

J is TRBJ1-5 and V is TRBV27; 7 bases map to TRBD1. Per the germline V gene, CDR1 is MNHEY and CDR2 is SMNVEV (reference sequence). The CDR3 sequence is 18 residues long. The junction had 13 bases not matched to a gene; V was cut back by 5 bases and J by 0 bases. The CDR3 DNA reads as TGTGCCAGCAGTAAGCTAAAGGACAGGAACTATAGCAATCAGCCCCAGCATTTT. Its protein is CASSKLKDRNYSNQPQHF.